This note documents a single TCR beta chain sequence. Original handling: From reference gene primer amplification, estimates of nucleated cell counts were derived. Method: immunoSEQ multiplex PCR; TCRdb's copy keeps in-frame clones and lacks some. The V and J calls and clone size come from that table; D and trimming were worked out from the DNA. The repertoire holds some 22,000 clones, with 88% as singletons. The entry originates in a study of blood T cell repertoires in COVID-19. V lost 2 bases, J lost 4 bases, and 6 bases stayed unmatched. The CDR3 loop spans 16 amino acids. Looked up from germline, CDR1 is LNHDA and CDR2 is SQIVND (reference sequence).

The chain uses TRBV19 and TRBJ2-2, with 8 bases aligning to TRBD1. The TCR originated in a man in his 70s in a cohort sampled during active COVID-19. The sample was peripheral blood. DNA of the CDR3: TGTGCCAGTAGTATACCGACAGGGGCCAGCACCGGGGAGCTGTTTTTT. It is translated as CASSIPTGASTGELFF.